This is a list of T cell receptor beta chains from one sample in a study of identical twins. TCRdb redid the calling of the 5' RACE reads with MiXCR, one entry per CDR3 protein. The data contain under 1 million distinct CDR3 sequences, around 12% of them singletons. The same data also went into a second study, on yellow fever vaccine responses in identical twins.

Input material: PBMCs. Receptor source: a woman aged 18 to 35 in good health. Each CDR3 is given with its conserved first and last residue. Each record gives: D gene, clone size, V gene, J gene, CDR3 protein, CDR3 DNA. D genes are given only for firm matches. The size field is filled for only some rows; it gives once, few, many or a size class.

TRBD2	few	TRBV28	TRBJ2-7	CASSLLRTSGSYEQYF	TGTGCCAGCAGCCTACTCCGGACTAGCGGATCCTACGAGCAGTACTTC
.	.	TRBV27	TRBJ2-1	CASRTNDEQFF	TGTGCCAGCCGCACCAACGATGAGCAGTTCTTC
.	few	TRBV19	TRBJ1-2	CASRDGRYGYTF	TGTGCCAGTAGGGACGGACGCTATGGCTACACCTTC
.	.	TRBV14	TRBJ1-1	CASSQGISRSHTEAFF	TGTGCCAGCAGCCAAGGGATATCGAGGAGTCACACTGAAGCTTTCTTT
TRBD1	few	TRBV29-1	TRBJ2-1	CSVDGPDRGSEEQFF	TGCAGCGTTGACGGCCCGGACAGGGGATCGGAAGAGCAGTTCTTC
.	many	TRBV14	TRBJ2-1	CASSRNYGWRDGDEQFF	TGTGCCAGCAGCCGAAATTATGGGTGGAGAGACGGGGATGAGCAGTTCTTC
.	.	TRBV29-1	TRBJ2-5	CSVERGAQETQYF	TGCAGCGTTGAAAGGGGAGCACAAGAGACCCAGTACTTC
TRBD1	many	TRBV12-3/TRBV12-4	TRBJ2-7	CASSTGQSYEQYF	TGTGCCAGCAGCACGGGACAGTCCTACGAGCAGTACTTC
.	.	TRBV6-5	TRBJ2-5	CASSYVGGETQYF	TGTGCCAGCAGTTACGTGGGTGGGGAGACCCAGTACTTC
TRBD1	.	TRBV18	TRBJ1-5	CASSLNRGQEPQHF	TGTGCCAGCTCCCTTAACAGGGGGCAGGAGCCCCAGCATTTT
TRBD2	.	TRBV28	TRBJ2-5	CASSLLAGAQETQYF	TGTGCCAGCAGTTTACTAGCGGGGGCCCAAGAGACCCAGTACTTC
TRBD1	.	TRBV7-9	TRBJ2-7	CASSQTDRDYEQYF	TGTGCCAGCAGCCAAACCGACAGGGACTACGAGCAGTACTTC
TRBD1	few	TRBV20-1	TRBJ2-5	CSAARDSQETQYF	TGCAGTGCTGCCCGGGACAGCCAAGAGACCCAGTACTTC
TRBD2	few	TRBV11-2	TRBJ2-1	CASSSTSGGTNEQFF	TGTGCCAGCAGCTCGACTAGCGGGGGGACTAATGAGCAGTTCTTC